The TCR beta chain described here comes from a study of blood T cell repertoires in COVID-19. Germline V gene sequence: CDR1 MNHEY, CDR2 SVGAGI. V was cut by 6 bases and J by 0 bases, with 9 bases left in between. The CDR3 has 14 residues. Per the study methods: Scientists estimated how many nucleated cells there were by amplifying reference gene primers. Produced via immunoSEQ multiplex PCR; TCRdb's table is partial and in-frame only. That table gives V, J and clone size, and the DNA gave D and trimming. The sample comprises almost 200,000 clones, around 85% of which are singletons, and around 0.93% rests with the top ten. The sample holds one count of this clone.

The sequence was collected from a man aged 55 to 70 with COVID-19, enrolled during active disease. The chain links TRBV6-5 to TRBJ1-3, with unresolved D. Material: peripheral blood. The CDR3 sequence is CASRNYDSGNTIYF. For the CDR3, the DNA is TGTGCCAGCAGGAACTATGACTCTGGAAACACCATATATTTT.